The 11 T cell receptor beta chains presented below share a single source sample, sequenced in a study of early T cells in non-severe SARS-CoV-2 infection. From the 5' RACE reads, TCRdb called clonotypes with MiXCR, one entry per CDR3 protein. In the table there are about 60,000 distinct CDR3 sequences, roughly 10% of which are singletons. Sequencing used whole blood. The receptors here all came from an adult who was a healthcare worker with PCR-confirmed SARS-CoV-2 infection or an uninfected control (not recorded which).

The chain joins TRBV6-1 to TRBJ2-5; TRBD1 matches 10 bases. The germline gives CDR1 MNHNS, CDR2 SASEGT. The trim removed 8 bases at V and 3 bases at J, leaving 12 bases unmatched. This CDR3 has 16 residues. The CDR3 bases are TGTGCCAGCCAGCGGCAATTGGGGACAGGGGAAGAGACCCAGTACTTC. Its translation is CASQRQLGTGEETQYF.

The table lists this clonotype with many counts. The chain combines TRBV27 with TRBJ2-5; 9 nucleotides line up with TRBD2. CDR1 and CDR2 from the germline V gene are MNHEY and SMNVEV (reference sequence). The J segment lost 4 bases and the V segment lost 3 bases, leaving 6 bases of the junction unmatched. The CDR3 covers 15 residues. The CDR3 sequence is CASSFGLAGPETQYF. In DNA, the CDR3 is TGTGCCAGCAGTTTCGGGCTAGCGGGGCCAGAGACCCAGTACTTC.

V is TRBV7-9 and J is TRBJ1-1; TRBD1 is a possible D gene (5 bases). The CDR3 extends over 17 amino acids. V was shortened by 1 base and J by 5 bases, with 20 bases between the two germline ends. Germline V gives CDR1 SEHNR, CDR2 FQNEAQ (reference sequence). The CDR3 region has the DNA TGTGCCAGCAGCTTAGTTTCTTCGTGGGACCTAGGGACTGAAGCTTTCTTT. Translating gives CASSLVSSWDLGTEAFF.

The table lists this clonotype with a few counts. The chain carries TRBV20-1 and TRBJ1-1; D uncertain. V lost 6 bases and J lost 1, with 9 bases in between. Germline lookup yields CDR1 DFQATT and CDR2 SNEGSKA (reference sequence). This CDR3 has 12 amino acids. DNA for the CDR3: TGCAGTGCGCAACAGAGGAACACTGAAGCTTTCTTT. The encoded protein is CSAQQRNTEAFF.

This clonotype was observed many times. The chain uses TRBV20-1 and TRBJ2-7; 9 bases are shared with TRBD2. The CDR3 extends over 14 amino acids. Trimming cost V 1 base and J 2 bases; bases outside gene matches: 3. Germline CDR1 reads DFQATT; CDR2 reads SNEGSKA (reference sequence). CDR3 in amino acids: CSARVGTSPYEQYF. CDR3 nucleotide sequence: TGCAGTGCTAGAGTGGGGACTAGCCCCTACGAGCAGTACTTC.

The rearrangement links TRBV11-2 to TRBJ2-2; maybe TRBD2 (5 bases). Trimming took off 4 bases at V and 6 bases at J, with 12 bases between the two ends. The CDR3 extends over 14 amino acids. Germline V gene data show CDR1 as SGHAT and CDR2 as FQNNGV. CDR3 region: CASSSLWRAGELFF. CDR3 in DNA: TGTGCCAGCAGCTCTTTATGGCGGGCCGGGGAGCTGTTTTTT.

Only a few counts were recorded for this clonotype. V gene TRBV5-1 combines with J gene TRBJ2-7; 9 bases line up with TRBD2. The CDR3 consists of 15 residues. Germline trimming cut 4 bases from V and 3 bases from J; bases unmatched to any gene: 8. From germline, CDR1 is SGHRS and CDR2 YFSETQ. CDR3 coding DNA: TGCGCCAGCAGCCCGCGGGAGGGCCTTATCTACGAGCAGTACTTC. It translates to CASSPREGLIYEQYF. The full variable domain, its missing parts supplied by reference TRBV5-1 and TRBJ2-7, is KAGVTQTPRYLIKTRGQQVTLSCSPISGHRSVSWYQQTPGQGLQFLFEYFSETQRNKGNFPGRFSGRQFSNSRSEMNVSTLELGDSALYLCASSPREGLIYEQYFGPGTRLTVT.

This clonotype was found a few times. The chain recombines TRBV7-6 with TRBJ2-1; tentatively, D is TRBD2 (5 bases). This CDR3 has 14 amino acids. Germline lookup yields CDR1 SGHVS and CDR2 FNYEAQ. Between the trimmed V and J ends, which lost 5 bases and 8 bases, there was a span of 16 bases. The CDR3 reads CASSLGYVSDEQFF. Written as DNA, the CDR3 is TGTGCCAGCAGCCTAGGGTACGTTAGCGATGAGCAGTTCTTC.

This clonotype was seen a few times. V and J are TRBV2 and TRBJ2-4; D may be TRBD2 (5 bases). This CDR3 has 14 amino acids. V was cut by 3 bases and J by 6 bases, with 12 bases left in between. In germline, CDR1 is SNHLY, CDR2 FYNNEI. As DNA, the CDR3 is TGTGCCAGCAGTGACCCCAAGGCGGGAAACATTCAGTACTTC. Its translation is CASSDPKAGNIQYF.

This clonotype showed up just a few times. The chain uses TRBV9 and TRBJ2-1; TRBD1 aligns across 7 bases. V shed 0 bases and J 3 bases; nucleotides not matched to a gene: 3. Germline V gives CDR1 SGDLS, CDR2 YYNGEE. The CDR3 covers 15 residues. The CDR3 region is CASSVVGDSYNEQFF. CDR3 sequence (DNA): TGTGCCAGCAGCGTAGTGGGGGACAGCTACAATGAGCAGTTCTTC.

This clonotype was picked up many times. The chain carries TRBV30 and TRBJ2-3, with D perhaps matching TRBD2 (6 bases). Germline V gives CDR1 GTSNPN, CDR2 SVGIG (reference sequence). The CDR3 spans 13 residues. Trimming shortened V by 7 bases and J by 4 bases, and 15 bases separated the two germline ends. The CDR3 DNA reads TGTGCCTTCGGAGGGCCGATGGCAGATACGCAGTATTTT. Amino acid sequence: CAFGGPMADTQYF.